This is a list of T cell receptor beta chains from one sample in a study of T-cell reconstitution after alpha-beta-depleted transplantation in children. TCRdb reanalysed the PCR reads using MiXCR and keeps one entry per CDR3 protein. The sample yields roughly 340,000 distinct CDR3 sequences, under 20% seen once. The specimen was PBMCs, mostly from graft donor cells, collected 360 days after TCRalphabeta/CD19-depleted stem cell transplant. The receptors were gathered from a male patient aged 2-10 years who had a stem cell transplant for acute lymphoblastic leukemia, so the T cells may come from the graft donor. Both conserved end residues are part of each CDR3. D genes are given only for firm matches. Size values are once, few and many counts, or a class for expanded clones, and some rows have none.

16	TRBV7-3	-	TRBJ2-1	many	CASSSLGTLSYNEQFF	TGTGCCAGCAGCTCTCTGGGGACCCTCTCCTACAATGAGCAGTTCTTC
15	TRBV11-2	-	TRBJ1-1	few	CASSLIQAYSTEAFF	TGTGCCAGCAGCTTAATACAGGCGTACAGCACTGAAGCTTTCTTT
15	TRBV28	-	TRBJ2-7	once	CASSLNVTRAYEQYF	TGTGCCAGCAGTTTAAATGTGACTAGGGCTTACGAGCAGTACTTC
17	TRBV14	TRBD2	TRBJ2-1	many	CASSQDLPQAGFNEQFF	TGTGCCAGCAGCCAAGATCTCCCCCAAGCGGGGTTCAATGAGCAGTTCTTC
14	TRBV5-1	-	TRBJ2-7	few	CASSSGLLGGEQYF	TGCGCCAGCAGCTCCGGACTCCTGGGTGGAGAGCAGTACTTC
15	TRBV12-3/TRBV12-4	TRBD2	TRBJ2-5	many	CASSNSGRVWGTQYF	TGTGCCAGCAGTAATAGCGGGAGGGTCTGGGGGACCCAGTACTTC
17	TRBV28	TRBD1	TRBJ2-4	few	CASSFLDRERTKNIQYF	TGTGCCAGCAGTTTCCTCGACAGGGAAAGGACCAAAAACATTCAGTACTTC
14	TRBV20-1	-	TRBJ2-1	-	CSASNRGGNLEQFF	TGCAGTGCTAGTAATCGAGGCGGGAATCTTGAGCAGTTCTTC
16	TRBV7-3	-	TRBJ2-2	few	CASSLLGLPNTGELFF	TGTGCCAGCAGCTTATTAGGCTTACCCAACACCGGGGAGCTGTTTTTT
13	TRBV7-7	-	TRBJ2-7	few	CASSYGFGYEQYF	TGTGCTAGCAGCTATGGATTTGGGTACGAGCAGTACTTC
13	TRBV6-4	-	TRBJ1-2	-	CASRSRGTDGYTF	TGTGCCAGCCGATCCCGGGGCACAGATGGCTACACCTTC
13	TRBV3-1	-	TRBJ2-2	many	CASSQMHGGELFF	TGTGCCAGCAGCCAAATGCATGGGGGGGAGCTGTTTTTT
13	TRBV5-1	-	TRBJ2-5	many	CASSLEGAETQYF	TGCGCCAGCAGCTTGGAGGGCGCGGAGACCCAGTACTTC
14	TRBV4-2	TRBD1	TRBJ1-1	-	CASSQDRVVTEAFF	TGTGCCAGCAGCCAGGACAGGGTAGTAACTGAAGCTTTCTTT
13	TRBV12-3/TRBV12-4	TRBD2	TRBJ2-1	few	CASRGIAGAEQFF	TGTGCCAGCAGGGGGATAGCGGGAGCTGAGCAGTTCTTC
14	TRBV20-1	TRBD1	TRBJ1-1	-	CSASLGTGGFEAFF	TGCAGTGCTAGTCTAGGGACAGGGGGCTTTGAGGCTTTCTTT
16	TRBV6-2/TRBV6-3	TRBD2	TRBJ2-1	few	CASSLLAQSSYNEQFF	TGTGCCAGCAGCCTACTAGCGCAGAGCTCCTACAATGAGCAGTTCTTC
11	TRBV29-1	-	TRBJ2-2	few	CSVGGTGELFF	TGCAGCGTTGGCGGCACCGGGGAGCTGTTTTTT
15	TRBV4-2	-	TRBJ2-1	-	CASSQGPRDGGEQFF	TGTGCCAGCAGCCAAGGCCCCCGGGACGGCGGTGAGCAGTTCTTC
15	TRBV2	TRBD1	TRBJ2-7	-	CASTNPRQGLYEQYF	TGTGCCAGCACGAATCCGAGACAGGGTCTCTACGAGCAGTACTTC
17	TRBV4-2	-	TRBJ2-1	many	CASSQDLAELSYNEQFF	TGTGCCAGCAGCCAAGATCTTGCGGAGCTCTCCTACAATGAGCAGTTCTTC
16	TRBV27	-	TRBJ2-3	-	CASSFLTGGATDTQYF	TGTGCCAGCAGTTTCCTCACCGGGGGCGCGACAGATACGCAGTATTTT
14	TRBV29-1	-	TRBJ2-2	few	CSVDGLTNTGELFF	TGCAGCGTTGACGGGCTGACGAACACCGGGGAGCTGTTTTTT
14	TRBV4-2	-	TRBJ2-1	-	CASSRLAIPNEQFF	TGTGCCAGCAGCCGGTTGGCGATCCCCAATGAGCAGTTCTTC
15	TRBV7-9	TRBD1	TRBJ2-7	-	CASSPRDSYSYEQYF	TGTGCCAGCAGCCCCCGGGACAGTTACTCCTACGAGCAGTACTTC
15	TRBV12-3/TRBV12-4	-	TRBJ2-3	many	CASSPLGGYTDTQYF	TGTGCCAGCAGTCCTCTTGGGGGGTACACAGATACGCAGTATTTT
14	TRBV20-1	-	TRBJ2-7	-	CSARRGSLSYEQYF	TGCAGTGCTAGAAGAGGCTCCCTTTCCTACGAGCAGTACTTC
13	TRBV24-1	-	TRBJ2-1	-	CATSDFMGNEQFF	TGTGCCACCAGTGATTTTATGGGCAATGAGCAGTTCTTC
17	TRBV15	TRBD2	TRBJ2-3	many	CATSRVRGGGSTDTQYF	TGTGCCACCAGCAGAGTGAGAGGCGGGGGGAGCACAGATACGCAGTATTTT
14	TRBV29-1	-	TRBJ2-5	-	CSVEELGAQETQYF	TGCAGCGTTGAAGAGTTGGGGGCCCAAGAGACCCAGTACTTC
13	TRBV12-3/TRBV12-4	-	TRBJ1-2	few	CASSFRHNYGYTF	TGTGCCAGCAGTTTTAGGCATAACTATGGCTACACCTTC
15	TRBV5-1	-	TRBJ2-1	-	CASSLGGFWGNEQFF	TGCGCCAGCAGCTTGGGAGGTTTTTGGGGCAATGAGCAGTTCTTC
18	TRBV28	TRBD2	TRBJ2-5	many	CASSLFAQAETSGETQYF	TGTGCCAGCAGTTTGTTCGCCCAAGCAGAGACTAGCGGAGAGACCCAGTACTTC
15	TRBV9	TRBD1	TRBJ2-1	-	CASSVEGLWTGEQFF	TGTGCCAGCAGCGTAGAGGGCCTCTGGACAGGGGAGCAGTTCTTC
17	TRBV27	TRBD2	TRBJ2-7	many	CASSHIELAGDRYEQYF	TGTGCCAGCAGTCACATCGAACTAGCGGGAGATAGGTACGAGCAGTACTTC
17	TRBV11-2	-	TRBJ2-7	-	CASSLQFTGPLVYEQYF	TGTGCCAGCAGCCTCCAATTCACAGGGCCTCTGGTGTACGAGCAGTACTTC
13	TRBV29-1	TRBD2	TRBJ2-1	many	CSVYPGLAREQFF	TGCAGCGTTTATCCGGGACTAGCCCGTGAGCAGTTCTTC
15	TRBV12-3/TRBV12-4	TRBD2	TRBJ2-1	few	CASRTTSGRAYEQFF	TGTGCCAGCAGGACCACTAGCGGGAGGGCCTATGAGCAGTTCTTC
15	TRBV6-4	-	TRBJ2-3	-	CASSPDGHSGDTQYF	TGTGCCAGCAGTCCGGATGGACATAGTGGAGATACGCAGTATTTT
17	TRBV27	-	TRBJ2-1	-	CASSLGVGRISHNEQFF	TGTGCCAGCAGTTTAGGGGTCGGGAGAATCAGTCACAATGAGCAGTTCTTC
13	TRBV7-9	-	TRBJ2-7	-	CAMGRGHRYEQYF	TGTGCCATGGGCCGGGGGCATCGCTACGAGCAGTACTTC
16	TRBV18	-	TRBJ2-3	few	CASSPGSSPAGDTQYF	TGTGCCAGCTCACCTGGATCTAGCCCCGCTGGAGATACGCAGTATTTT
17	TRBV5-1	TRBD1	TRBJ2-5	-	CASSLEGSRGRGETQYF	TGCGCCAGCAGCTTGGAGGGATCCAGGGGGCGAGGAGAGACCCAGTACTTC
12	TRBV12-3/TRBV12-4	-	TRBJ2-1	-	CASSFIGNEQFF	TGTGCCAGCAGTTTTATAGGCAATGAGCAGTTCTTC
13	TRBV20-1	-	TRBJ2-7	-	CSARLASLYEQYF	TGCAGTGCTAGACTAGCGAGTCTCTACGAGCAGTACTTC
17	TRBV20-1	TRBD2	TRBJ2-1	-	CSAPGGLAGEVYNEQFF	TGCAGTGCTCCAGGGGGACTAGCGGGAGAGGTCTACAATGAGCAGTTCTTC
13	TRBV5-1	-	TRBJ1-2	few	CASSSSGGGGYTF	TGCGCCAGCAGCTCCTCCGGGGGTGGTGGCTACACCTTC